The next 28 T cell receptor beta chains were all read from a single sample in a study of control samples from healthy donors and cancer patients. Some clones are missing from TCRdb's copy, which holds only in-frame ones; the method was immunoSEQ multiplex PCR. The table records about 50,000 clones, roughly 94% of them present only once. The sequenced sample consisted of blood. The receptors come from a man aged 25 to 40 in good health.

The chain couples TRBV7-2 to TRBJ2-7; a weak D match, TRBD2 (6 bases). The CDR3 spans 14 residues. Germline CDR1 SGHTA, CDR2 FQGNSA. V shed 4 bases and J shed 4 bases, with 14 bases lying between them. CDR3 coding DNA: TGTGCCAGCAGCTCCGGGACTGCCCGATACGAGCAGTACTTC. Encoded protein: CASSSGTARYEQYF.

This chain joins TRBV6-6 and TRBJ1-5, with a tentative D call TRBD1 (6 bases). V lost 5 bases, J lost 4 bases, and 15 bases lay in between. CDR3 length: 15 residues. Germline CDR1 and CDR2: MNHNY and SVGAGI (reference sequence). CDR3 in DNA: TGTGCCAGCAGTGAGTCCGGTACAGGGAATCAGCCCCAGCATTTT. It codes for CASSESGTGNQPQHF.

This chain connects TRBV29-1 to TRBJ1-2; D possibly corresponds to TRBD1 (5 bases). Between the trimmed V and J ends, which lost 7 bases and 6 bases, there was a span of 18 bases. Germline V gene sequence: CDR1 SQVTM, CDR2 ANQGSEA. The CDR3 length is 13 residues. In DNA form, the CDR3 reads TGCAGCGCCAGGGACTTCCCTCAGGATGGCTACACCTTC. The encoded protein is CSARDFPQDGYTF.

This rearrangement joins TRBV27 to TRBJ2-3; a possible D gene is TRBD1 (5 bases). The germline gives CDR1 MNHEY, CDR2 SMNVEV (reference sequence). V lost 3 bases and J 0 bases, leaving 10 bases between the germline ends. The CDR3 sequence is 15 residues long. CDR3 in DNA: TGTGCCAGCAGTTTGTTAGGGGCTAGCACAGATACGCAGTATTTT. This translates into CASSLLGASTDTQYF.

The J gene is TRBJ1-4, the V gene TRBV24-1; 10 nucleotides agree with TRBD1. Germline trimming cut 2 bases from V and 8 bases from J; bases unmatched to any gene: 4. Germline CDR1 KGHDR, CDR2 SFDVKD. The CDR3 is 15 amino acids. CDR3 DNA sequence: TGTGCCACCAGTGATTCCGGGACAGGGGTCGAAAAACTGTTTTTT. Its translation is CATSDSGTGVEKLFF.

The gene calls are TRBV27 and TRBJ2-7; 9 bases line up with TRBD1. Germline assignment: CDR1 MNHEY and CDR2 SMNVEV (reference sequence). The CDR3 length is 16 residues. With 7 bases clipped from V and 3 bases from J, the junction kept 13 bases outside the gene matches. CDR3 coding DNA: TGTGCCAGCACCGACACAGGGGGCAGTTCCTTCTACGAGCAGTACTTC. Its protein is CASTDTGGSSFYEQYF.

The chain couples TRBV10-3 to TRBJ2-2; 8 positions match TRBD1. V lost 6 bases to trimming and J lost 1 base; unmatched junction nucleotides: 1. CDR3 size: 14 residues. In germline, CDR1 is ENHRY, CDR2 SYGVKD. The CDR3 spells CAIRQGENTGELFF. The CDR3 DNA is TGTGCCATCAGACAGGGGGAGAACACCGGGGAGCTGTTTTTT.

V usage is TRBV29-1 and J usage is TRBJ2-5; weak D call: TRBD1 (6 bases). Trimming removed 6 bases from V and 8 bases from J, with 25 bases in between. Germline assignment: CDR1 SQVTM and CDR2 ANQGSEA. CDR3 length: 15 residues. The CDR3 loop reads CSVIPGHQTKRTQYF. CDR3 in DNA: TGCAGCGTAATTCCGGGACACCAGACCAAGAGAACCCAGTACTTC.

The V gene is TRBV23-1, the J gene TRBJ1-1, with no clear D. TRBV23-1 is an ORF, and what it does is uncertain. CDR3 length equals 13 residues. V lost 0 bases and J 5 bases, leaving 7 bases between the germline ends. In DNA form, the CDR3 reads TGCGCCAGCAGTCAATCGGCGGGGACTGAAGCTTTCTTT. Encoded protein: CASSQSAGTEAFF.

The CDR3 DNA follows: TGTGCCAGCAGCCCCACGCACCTAGGCGGGGAGCAGTTCTTC. Its translation: CASSPTHLGGEQFF. The chain combines TRBV7-3 with TRBJ2-1; possibly TRBD2 for D (5 bases). The CDR3 loop spans 14 amino acids. Germline CDR1 is SGHTA and CDR2 is FQGTGA. V was cut by 5 bases and J by 10 bases, with 18 bases left in between.

This sequence joins TRBV11-2 and TRBJ1-5; unclear D gene. Germline CDR1 and CDR2: SGHAT and FQNNGV. The CDR3 runs to 18 residues. V gave up 0 bases and J gave up 2 bases, with 17 bases separating them. The CDR3, as DNA: TGTGCCAGCAGCTTAGATGACGGACTAGCAGGTGGCAATCAGCCCCAGCATTTT. Translation gives CASSLDDGLAGGNQPQHF. The entire variable domain, with the rest obtained from reference TRBV11-2 and TRBJ1-5, is as follows: EAGVAQSPRYKIIEKRQSVAFWCNPISGHATLYWYQQILGQGPKLLIQFQNNGVVDDSQLPKDRFSAERLKGVDSTLKIQPAKLEDSAVYLCASSLDDGLAGGNQPQHFGDGTRLSIL.

CDR3 DNA: TGTGCCAGCAGCCAAGTACTAGCGGGGGGATCGTACCAAGAGACCCAGTACTTC. The encoded protein is CASSQVLAGGSYQETQYF. V and J are TRBV3-1 (or the pseudogene TRBV3-2) and TRBJ2-5; 12 bases are a match to TRBD2. Germline trimming cut 1 base from V and 0 bases from J; bases unmatched to any gene: 6. The CDR3 sequence is 18 residues long. Germline CDR1 and CDR2: LGHDT and YNNKEL (reference sequence).

The chain carries TRBV7-2 and TRBJ2-3; 11 nucleotides match TRBD2. J lost 6 bases, V lost 0 bases, and 11 bases had no gene match. The CDR3 sequence is 18 residues long. Per germline, CDR1 SGHTA and CDR2 FQGNSA. The CDR3 DNA is TGTGCCAGCAGCTTAGCGTCGCTAGCGGGGGGCTGGCTGGATACGCAGTATTTT. Protein product: CASSLASLAGGWLDTQYF.

The rearrangement links TRBV28 to TRBJ2-3; 8 bases agree with TRBD1. The ends lost 6 bases at V and 1 base at J; junction bases unmatched: 9. Germline V gene data show CDR1 as MDHEN and CDR2 as SYDVKM. This CDR3 comprises 16 residues. CDR3 nucleotide sequence: TGTGCCAGCAGCCTCCAGGGGGCGATTGGCACAGATACGCAGTATTTT. This codes for CASSLQGAIGTDTQYF.

This clone was counted between two and nine times. The V gene is TRBV28, the J gene TRBJ2-2; 13 bases match TRBD2. CDR3 length: 17 amino acids. Germline CDR1 reads MDHEN; CDR2 reads SYDVKM. The ends lost 0 bases at V and 6 bases at J; junction bases unmatched: 4. The CDR3 spells CASSLWSLAGGPGELFF. The CDR3 region has the DNA TGTGCCAGCAGTTTATGGTCACTAGCGGGAGGGCCCGGGGAGCTGTTTTTT.

The chain uses TRBV24-1 and TRBJ1-2; D uncertain. Trimming left V 9 bases short and J 4 bases short, with 8 bases between. Germline V gene sequence: CDR1 KGHDR, CDR2 SFDVKD. The CDR3 length is 11 residues. This CDR3 is CATPYGYGYTF. Here the CDR3 DNA reads TGTGCCACCCCCTATGGCTATGGCTACACCTTC.

The chain couples TRBV4-2 to TRBJ1-1; D call uncertain. Germline CDR1 and CDR2: LGHNA and YNFKEQ. The CDR3 is made up of 15 amino acids. V was trimmed by 1 base and J by 0 bases, leaving 9 bases between them. The chain's CDR3 is CASSQVVSMNTEAFF. Written as DNA, the CDR3 is TGTGCCAGCAGCCAAGTAGTTTCCATGAACACTGAAGCTTTCTTT.

V is TRBV4-1 and J is TRBJ1-6; 9 nucleotides agree with TRBD1. J was trimmed by 7 bases and V by 6 bases; bases with no gene match: 4. The CDR3 totals 14 residues. The V gene's germline CDR1 is MGHRA and CDR2 YSYEKL. CDR3 DNA: TGCGCCAGCAGGGGACAGGGAAACAATTCACCCCTCCACTTT. Translating it yields CASRGQGNNSPLHF.

The chain uses TRBV30 and TRBJ1-2; D call uncertain. CDR3 size: 14 residues. Germline CDR1 is GTSNPN and CDR2 is SVGIG (reference sequence). V lost 0 bases and J lost 3, with 11 bases in between. CDR3 in amino acids: CAWSVPGSHYGYTF. The CDR3 bases are TGTGCCTGGAGTGTCCCTGGGAGTCACTATGGCTACACCTTC. Full variable domain (outside the CDR3, taken from reference TRBV30 and TRBJ1-2): SQTIHQWPATLVQPVGSPLSLECTVEGTSNPNLYWYRQAAGRGLQLLFYSVGIGQISSEVPQNLSASRPQDRQFILSSKKLLLSDSGFYLCAWSVPGSHYGYTFGSGTRLTVV.

The chain carries TRBV7-8 and TRBJ2-1; 10 bases match TRBD2. Germline trimming cut 0 bases from V and 7 bases from J; bases unmatched to any gene: 9. The germline gives CDR1 SGHVS, CDR2 FQNEAQ. CDR3 length equals 17 residues. The CDR3 sequence: CASSLALGAGGPNEQFF. The CDR3, as DNA: TGTGCCAGCAGCTTAGCGCTAGGAGCGGGAGGGCCAAATGAGCAGTTCTTC.

This clone was seen a few times. V usage is TRBV18 and J usage is TRBJ2-1, with D uncertain. This CDR3 has 15 residues. Trimming cost V 4 bases and J 4 bases, with 14 bases left between them. Germline assignment: CDR1 KGHSH and CDR2 LQKENI. The CDR3 bases are TGTGCCAGCTCACAGGGCGGCACCATATACAATGAGCAGTTCTTC. Protein sequence: CASSQGGTIYNEQFF.

V is TRBV7-2 and J is TRBJ1-6; D gene ambiguous. Germline V gene data show CDR1 as SGHTA and CDR2 as FQGNSA. CDR3 length: 14 amino acids. Trimming shortened V by 5 bases and J by 7 bases, and 12 bases separated the two germline ends. CDR3 sequence reads: CASSPSRGNSPLHF. CDR3 DNA sequence: TGTGCCAGCAGCCCCTCCCGGGGAAATTCACCCCTCCACTTT. The full variable domain, with the rest looked up from reference TRBV7-2 and TRBJ1-6, is GAGVSQSPSNKVTEKGKDVELRCDPISGHTALYWYRQSLGQGLEFLIYFQGNSAPDKSGLPSDRFSAERTGGSVSTLTIQRTQQEDSAVYLCASSPSRGNSPLHFGNGTRLTVT.

CDR3 nucleotide sequence: TGCGCCAGCAGCTTGCAGGGTTCGAACACCGGGGAGCTGTTTTTT. Encoded protein: CASSLQGSNTGELFF. The chain joins TRBV5-1 to TRBJ2-2, with D tentatively TRBD1 (5 bases). The V gene's germline CDR1 is SGHRS and CDR2 YFSETQ. V was clipped by 1 base and J by 0 bases, with 7 bases between them. The CDR3 consists of 15 residues. The variable domain in full, completed from reference TRBV5-1 and TRBJ2-2, reads KAGVTQTPRYLIKTRGQQVTLSCSPISGHRSVSWYQQTPGQGLQFLFEYFSETQRNKGNFPGRFSGRQFSNSRSEMNVSTLELGDSALYLCASSLQGSNTGELFFGEGSRLTVL.

J is TRBJ1-2 and V is TRBV25-1; D uncertain. This CDR3 has 12 amino acids. The germline gives CDR1 MGHDK, CDR2 SYGVNS. Trimming stripped 4 bases from V and 4 bases from J, with 7 bases between. The DNA of the CDR3 is TGTGCCAGCAGTGCGTCGGGCTATGGCTACACCTTC. Its translation: CASSASGYGYTF.

V and J are TRBV19 and TRBJ2-7; 8 nucleotides match TRBD1. Germline CDR1 and CDR2: LNHDA and SQIVND (reference sequence). CDR3 size: 15 residues. V shed 5 bases and J 1 base; nucleotides not matched to a gene: 7. The CDR3 region has the DNA TGTGCCAGTAGTTCAGGGGGCGTAAGGTCCTACGAGCAGTACTTC. Its protein product is CASSSGGVRSYEQYF.

A remark on this clone: An end of the junction differs from the germline gene, which may be a read error. The genes are TRBV6-5 and TRBJ2-2, with a possible D match to TRBD1 (5 bases). The CDR3 extends over 12 amino acids. From germline, CDR1 is MNHEY and CDR2 SVGAGI. CDR3 loop: CARRANTGELFF. The CDR3 coding sequence is TGTGCCCGCAGGGCGAACACCGGGGAGCTGTTTTTT.

The sample holds one count of this clone. The V gene is TRBV6-1, the J gene TRBJ1-3; D gene ambiguous. With 1 base removed from V and 0 bases from J, the gap between germline ends came to 7 bases. The CDR3 runs 15 residues. Germline V lookup: CDR1 MNHNS, CDR2 SASEGT. DNA for the CDR3: TGTGCCAGCAGTGAAGGAGGATCCTCTGGAAACACCATATATTTT. Translation: CASSEGGSSGNTIYF.

The genes are TRBV30 and TRBJ1-1, with D perhaps TRBD1 (5 bases). CDR1 and CDR2 (germline): GTSNPN, SVGIG (reference sequence). With 0 bases removed from V and 3 bases from J, the gap between germline ends came to 5 bases. The CDR3 runs to 12 residues. This chain's CDR3 is CAWSVGDTEAFF. CDR3 nucleotide sequence: TGTGCCTGGAGTGTAGGGGACACTGAAGCTTTCTTT.